A selection of T cell receptor beta chains follows, all from one sample in a study of cytotoxic CD8 clonotypes in ibrutinib-treated CLL. Data came from immunoSEQ multiplex PCR; TCRdb stores just in-frame clones and leaves some out. Of more than 200,000 clones listed, approximately 70% are singletons. Sequencing was performed on PBMCs, taken after 12 months of ibrutinib treatment. All receptors come from a human donor with chronic lymphocytic leukemia. Each CDR3 is given with its conserved first and last residue. Each record gives: clone size, J gene, D gene, V gene, CDR3 protein, CDR3 DNA. D genes are given only for firm matches. Some rows mark clone size as missing; the rest say once, few, many or name a class of expanded clone.

abundance: -
j_gene: TRBJ1-2
d_gene: -
v_gene: TRBV6-4
CDR3aa: CASSDRGNGYTF
CDR3nt: TGTGCCAGCAGTGACAGGGGGAACGGCTACACCTTC

abundance: -
j_gene: TRBJ1-4
d_gene: TRBD1
v_gene: TRBV6-1
CDR3aa: CASSQGGSGEKLFF
CDR3nt: TGTGCCAGCAGCCAGGGGGGGAGCGGTGAAAAACTGTTTTTT

abundance: -
j_gene: TRBJ2-2
d_gene: TRBD2
v_gene: TRBV7-9
CDR3aa: CASLGGAQNTGELFF
CDR3nt: TGTGCCTCCCTCGGGGGGGCCCAGAACACCGGGGAGCTGTTTTTT

abundance: -
j_gene: TRBJ2-7
d_gene: -
v_gene: TRBV4-1
CDR3aa: CASSQAGAEQYF
CDR3nt: TGCGCCAGCAGCCAGGCAGGGGCCGAGCAGTACTTC

abundance: once
j_gene: TRBJ1-5
d_gene: TRBD1
v_gene: TRBV30
CDR3aa: CAWATGFFQPQHF
CDR3nt: TGTGCCTGGGCGACAGGGTTTTTTCAGCCCCAGCATTTT

abundance: few
j_gene: TRBJ2-5
d_gene: TRBD2
v_gene: TRBV28
CDR3aa: CASRVESGRGETQYF
CDR3nt: TGTGCCAGCAGGGTAGAGAGCGGGAGAGGTGAGACCCAGTACTTC

abundance: -
j_gene: TRBJ2-7
d_gene: -
v_gene: TRBV5-1
CDR3aa: CASSFRTGLYEQYF
CDR3nt: TGCGCCAGCAGCTTTCGAACAGGGCTGTACGAGCAGTACTTC

abundance: -
j_gene: TRBJ1-4
d_gene: -
v_gene: TRBV20-1
CDR3aa: CSPVRGEKLFF
CDR3nt: TGCAGTCCTGTGCGGGGGGAAAAACTGTTTTTT

abundance: few
j_gene: TRBJ2-7
d_gene: -
v_gene: TRBV5-1
CDR3aa: CASSLWAGASSYEQYF
CDR3nt: TGCGCCAGCAGCTTGTGGGCTGGAGCGAGCTCCTACGAGCAGTACTTC

abundance: -
j_gene: TRBJ2-1
d_gene: TRBD2
v_gene: TRBV4-3
CDR3aa: CASSQETSGRANEQFF
CDR3nt: TGCGCCAGCAGCCAAGAAACTAGCGGGAGGGCCAATGAGCAGTTCTTC

abundance: few
j_gene: TRBJ1-1
d_gene: -
v_gene: TRBV12-5
CDR3aa: CASGLGEHTEAFF
CDR3nt: TGTGCTAGTGGTTTGGGGGAACACACTGAAGCTTTCTTT

abundance: -
j_gene: TRBJ2-7
d_gene: -
v_gene: TRBV5-6
CDR3aa: CASSFSRRNEQYF
CDR3nt: TGTGCCAGCAGCTTCTCCCGTCGGAACGAGCAGTACTTC

abundance: -
j_gene: TRBJ2-2
d_gene: TRBD2
v_gene: TRBV10-1
CDR3aa: CASRVASGINTGELFF
CDR3nt: TGCGCCAGCAGGGTTGCTAGCGGGATTAACACCGGGGAGCTGTTTTTT

abundance: -
j_gene: TRBJ1-4
d_gene: TRBD1
v_gene: TRBV9
CDR3aa: CASSPAGGQNEKLFF
CDR3nt: TGTGCCAGCAGCCCCGCAGGGGGACAAAATGAAAAACTGTTTTTT

abundance: -
j_gene: TRBJ2-7
d_gene: TRBD1
v_gene: TRBV19
CDR3aa: CASSIDPTGALEQYF
CDR3nt: TGTGCCAGTAGTATAGATCCGACAGGGGCCCTCGAGCAGTACTTC

abundance: once
j_gene: TRBJ2-7
d_gene: -
v_gene: TRBV5-1
CDR3aa: CASSLIPSSSYEQYF
CDR3nt: TGCGCCAGCAGCTTGATACCTAGCAGCTCCTACGAGCAGTACTTC

abundance: -
j_gene: TRBJ2-1
d_gene: -
v_gene: TRBV7-2
CDR3aa: CASSPGQQIYNEQFF
CDR3nt: TGTGCCAGCAGCCCAGGCCAGCAGATTTACAATGAGCAGTTCTTC

abundance: few
j_gene: TRBJ1-1
d_gene: TRBD1
v_gene: TRBV7-9
CDR3aa: CASSRTGEAEAFF
CDR3nt: TGTGCCAGCAGCCGGACAGGGGAGGCTGAAGCTTTCTTT

abundance: -
j_gene: TRBJ1-1
d_gene: TRBD1
v_gene: TRBV9
CDR3aa: CASSVGAGTGRGNTEAFF
CDR3nt: TGTGCCAGCAGCGTAGGTGCCGGGACAGGGAGGGGGAACACTGAAGCTTTCTTT

abundance: -
j_gene: TRBJ1-3
d_gene: -
v_gene: TRBV5-1
CDR3aa: CASSWTDSGNTIYF
CDR3nt: TGCGCCAGCAGCTGGACAGATTCCGGAAACACCATATATTTT

abundance: -
j_gene: TRBJ1-3
d_gene: -
v_gene: TRBV11-3
CDR3aa: CASSAAGANTIYF
CDR3nt: TGTGCCAGCAGCGCGGCGGGGGCCAACACCATATATTTT

abundance: -
j_gene: TRBJ1-2
d_gene: -
v_gene: TRBV7-2
CDR3aa: CASSFPRGRNYGYTF
CDR3nt: TGTGCCAGCAGTTTCCCCCGGGGACGGAACTATGGCTACACCTTC

abundance: -
j_gene: TRBJ2-1
d_gene: -
v_gene: TRBV27
CDR3aa: CASSLPLAPNEQFF
CDR3nt: TGTGCCAGCAGTTTACCGTTAGCGCCCAATGAGCAGTTCTTC

abundance: once
j_gene: TRBJ1-3
d_gene: -
v_gene: TRBV21-1
CDR3aa: CASSSDRDTSGNTIYF
CDR3nt: TGTGCCAGCAGTAGCGACAGGGACACCTCTGGAAACACCATATATTTT

abundance: few
j_gene: TRBJ2-5
d_gene: -
v_gene: TRBV30
CDR3aa: CAWSYGARETQYF
CDR3nt: TGTGCCTGGAGTTACGGGGCAAGGGAGACCCAGTACTTC

abundance: -
j_gene: TRBJ1-5
d_gene: -
v_gene: TRBV2
CDR3aa: CASRQSNQPQHF
CDR3nt: TGTGCCAGCAGACAGAGCAATCAGCCCCAGCATTTT

abundance: -
j_gene: TRBJ2-5
d_gene: TRBD2
v_gene: TRBV4-1
CDR3aa: CASSQGLAGGEETQYF
CDR3nt: TGCGCCAGCAGCCAAGGACTAGCGGGAGGGGAAGAGACCCAGTACTTC

abundance: few
j_gene: TRBJ1-2
d_gene: TRBD1
v_gene: TRBV18
CDR3aa: CASSRGTVKAGYTF
CDR3nt: TGTGCCAGCTCCCGGGGGACAGTCAAAGCGGGCTACACCTTC

abundance: once
j_gene: TRBJ1-1
d_gene: -
v_gene: TRBV6-8
CDR3aa: CASSRKGAFF
CDR3nt: TGTGCCAGCAGTCGGAAAGGAGCTTTCTTT

abundance: -
j_gene: TRBJ1-2
d_gene: -
v_gene: TRBV9
CDR3aa: CASSVAKYRQGSDYGYTF
CDR3nt: TGTGCCAGCAGCGTAGCTAAGTATAGGCAGGGGTCCGACTATGGCTACACCTTC

abundance: -
j_gene: TRBJ1-1
d_gene: -
v_gene: TRBV7-3
CDR3aa: CASSIRGPNTEAFF
CDR3nt: TGTGCCAGCAGCATACGTGGGCCTAACACTGAAGCTTTCTTT

abundance: -
j_gene: TRBJ2-7
d_gene: TRBD1
v_gene: TRBV19
CDR3aa: CASSITGQGINEQYF
CDR3nt: TGTGCCAGTAGTATCACGGGACAGGGAATTAACGAGCAGTACTTC

abundance: -
j_gene: TRBJ1-1
d_gene: -
v_gene: TRBV6-1
CDR3aa: CASSPIQTGNTEAFF
CDR3nt: TGTGCCAGCAGTCCCATCCAAACGGGGAACACTGAAGCTTTCTTT

abundance: -
j_gene: TRBJ1-5
d_gene: -
v_gene: TRBV6-1
CDR3aa: CASRETLNSNQPQHF
CDR3nt: TGTGCCAGTAGGGAGACCCTAAATAGCAATCAGCCCCAGCATTTT

abundance: once
j_gene: TRBJ1-2
d_gene: -
v_gene: TRBV25-1
CDR3aa: CASRAPYGQSKTNYGYTF
CDR3nt: TGTGCCAGCAGGGCTCCTTATGGACAGAGTAAGACTAACTATGGCTACACCTTC

abundance: -
j_gene: TRBJ1-2
d_gene: -
v_gene: TRBV9
CDR3aa: CASSARQEANYGYTF
CDR3nt: TGTGCCAGCAGCGCGAGACAGGAAGCTAACTATGGCTACACCTTC

abundance: -
j_gene: TRBJ1-2
d_gene: TRBD1
v_gene: TRBV28
CDR3aa: CASSETGARGYTF
CDR3nt: TGTGCCAGCAGCGAGACAGGGGCGAGGGGCTACACCTTC

abundance: -
j_gene: TRBJ2-5
d_gene: -
v_gene: TRBV30
CDR3aa: CAWGPGLPGQETQYF
CDR3nt: TGTGCCTGGGGCCCCGGACTGCCGGGACAAGAGACCCAGTACTTC

abundance: -
j_gene: TRBJ1-3
d_gene: -
v_gene: TRBV6-5
CDR3aa: CASLAAPGNTIYF
CDR3nt: TGTGCCAGCCTTGCGGCGCCCGGAAACACCATATATTTT

abundance: few
j_gene: TRBJ2-7
d_gene: TRBD1
v_gene: TRBV7-9
CDR3aa: CASSLWTGREQYF
CDR3nt: TGTGCCAGCAGCTTATGGACAGGGCGGGAGCAGTACTTC

abundance: -
j_gene: TRBJ2-5
d_gene: -
v_gene: TRBV5-1
CDR3aa: CASSPGGTPQETQYF
CDR3nt: TGCGCCAGCAGCCCCGGAGGGACTCCCCAAGAGACCCAGTACTTC

abundance: few
j_gene: TRBJ2-7
d_gene: -
v_gene: TRBV7-2
CDR3aa: CASSPQVQGGEQYF
CDR3nt: TGTGCCAGCAGCCCCCAGGTACAGGGTGGCGAGCAGTACTTC

abundance: few
j_gene: TRBJ1-3
d_gene: -
v_gene: TRBV27
CDR3aa: CASSRTTGFSGNTIYF
CDR3nt: TGTGCCAGCAGCCGCACCACAGGGTTCTCTGGAAACACCATATATTTT

abundance: few
j_gene: TRBJ1-3
d_gene: -
v_gene: TRBV30
CDR3aa: CAWRIHRSSGNTIYF
CDR3nt: TGTGCCTGGAGGATCCACCGGAGCTCTGGAAACACCATATATTTT

abundance: -
j_gene: TRBJ2-3
d_gene: -
v_gene: TRBV2
CDR3aa: CAGEYGVGTQYF
CDR3nt: TGTGCCGGAGAATACGGCGTAGGTACGCAGTATTTT

abundance: few
j_gene: TRBJ1-5
d_gene: -
v_gene: TRBV28
CDR3aa: CASSDFGTSQHF
CDR3nt: TGTGCCAGCAGTGATTTTGGGACCTCACAGCATTTT

abundance: -
j_gene: TRBJ1-4
d_gene: -
v_gene: TRBV28
CDR3aa: CASMASNEKLFF
CDR3nt: TGTGCCAGCATGGCATCTAATGAAAAACTGTTTTTT

abundance: -
j_gene: TRBJ1-1
d_gene: -
v_gene: TRBV5-1
CDR3aa: CASSSLVGGTEAFF
CDR3nt: TGCGCCAGCAGCTCCCTCGTAGGGGGCACTGAAGCTTTCTTT

abundance: -
j_gene: TRBJ2-3
d_gene: -
v_gene: TRBV4-1
CDR3aa: CASSQERGGPDTQYF
CDR3nt: TGCGCCAGCAGCCAAGAAAGGGGGGGCCCAGATACGCAGTATTTT

abundance: few
j_gene: TRBJ1-1
d_gene: TRBD1
v_gene: TRBV9
CDR3aa: CASSSWTGPTEAFF
CDR3nt: TGTGCCAGCAGCTCTTGGACAGGGCCCACTGAAGCTTTCTTT

abundance: -
j_gene: TRBJ2-7
d_gene: TRBD1
v_gene: TRBV5-6
CDR3aa: CASSLGRGQGAFGQYF
CDR3nt: TGTGCCAGCAGCTTGGGTAGGGGACAGGGGGCTTTCGGTCAGTACTTC

abundance: -
j_gene: TRBJ1-2
d_gene: TRBD1
v_gene: TRBV19
CDR3aa: CASIDRGTDGYTF
CDR3nt: TGTGCCAGTATCGACAGGGGGACGGATGGCTACACCTTC

abundance: -
j_gene: TRBJ2-7
d_gene: -
v_gene: TRBV6-1
CDR3aa: CATDMKRNEQYF
CDR3nt: TGTGCCACGGACATGAAACGAAACGAGCAGTACTTC

abundance: many
j_gene: TRBJ1-1
d_gene: -
v_gene: TRBV5-1
CDR3aa: CASSQGVSNTEAFF
CDR3nt: TGCGCCAGCAGCCAAGGGGTCTCGAACACTGAAGCTTTCTTT

abundance: -
j_gene: TRBJ2-3
d_gene: TRBD2
v_gene: TRBV7-9
CDR3aa: CASSRLAGGSTDTQYF
CDR3nt: TGTGCCAGCAGCAGACTAGCGGGGGGTAGCACAGATACGCAGTATTTT